These T cell receptor beta chains were read from a single sample in a study of CD8+ T cells in alopecia areata. The method was immunoSEQ multiplex PCR; TCRdb's version includes in-frame clones alone and lacks a portion of them. The data hold some 190,000 clones, with 51% observed a single time. The sample in question was CD8+ T cells sorted from blood, obtained at roughly week 52, from a patient treated with tofacitinib. These receptors all stem from a human donor with alopecia areata. CDR3s include the opening cysteine and the closing phenylalanine or tryptophan. D genes are given only for firm matches. Only part of the rows carry a size: once, few, many, or a class if the clone is expanded.

J gene,V gene,clone size,CDR3 length,D gene,CDR3 DNA,CDR3 protein
TRBJ2-7,TRBV27,many,14,TRBD1,TGTGCCAGCAGTTTACGGTCAGGGGGCTACGAGCAGTACTTC,CASSLRSGGYEQYF
TRBJ1-5,TRBV29-1,few,12,.,TGCAGCGTCGCAGGGAGCAATCAGCCCCAGCATTTT,CSVAGSNQPQHF
TRBJ1-2,TRBV29-1,.,14,.,TGCAGCGTTGAAGAGGGGAGCTCTAGCTATGGCTACACCTTC,CSVEEGSSSYGYTF
TRBJ1-2,TRBV9,.,12,.,TGTGCCAGCAGCGTAGGCAACTATGGCTACACCTTC,CASSVGNYGYTF
TRBJ1-2,TRBV11-2,.,15,.,TGTGCCAGCAGCTTAGAGGTCGGGGGCTACTATGGCTACACCTTC,CASSLEVGGYYGYTF
TRBJ1-1,TRBV6-5,.,14,.,TGTGCCAGCAGTCTACCGGGCAGCCCCACTGAAGCTTTCTTT,CASSLPGSPTEAFF
TRBJ1-4,TRBV11-2,few,13,.,TGTGCCAGCAGCGCGGTCCCTTCGGGCGAACTGTTTTTT,CASSAVPSGELFF
TRBJ2-1,TRBV6-5,.,15,TRBD2,TGTGCCAGCAGTGCGCCTAGCGGGGGGGCTTATGAGCAGTTCTTC,CASSAPSGGAYEQFF
TRBJ2-1,TRBV6-5,.,15,.,TGTGCCAGCAGTTTGGGGATTAGCTCCTACAATGAGCAGTTCTTC,CASSLGISSYNEQFF
TRBJ1-2,TRBV5-4,few,15,.,TGTGCCAGCAGCCCAAAAGCAGCGACCACTTATGGCTACACCTTC,CASSPKAATTYGYTF
TRBJ1-2,TRBV5-1,.,14,TRBD1,TGCGCCAGCAGTCGACAGGGTCCGCTGGATGGCTACACCTTC,CASSRQGPLDGYTF
TRBJ2-7,TRBV5-4,.,12,.,TGTGCCAGCAGCTCATCAGGGGCCGAGCAGTACTTC,CASSSSGAEQYF
TRBJ1-2,TRBV7-9,.,14,.,TGTGCCAGCAGCTTGTGGCAGGGTGTCTATGGCTACACCTTC,CASSLWQGVYGYTF
TRBJ1-1,TRBV29-1,.,13,TRBD1,TGCAGCGGTGAGGACAGGACACAAGGTGAAGCTTTCTTT,CSGEDRTQGEAFF
TRBJ2-3,TRBV2,.,15,.,TGTGCCAGCAGTGAAGAACCCCGCCGCACAGATACGCAGTATTTT,CASSEEPRRTDTQYF
TRBJ2-2,TRBV27,.,14,.,TGTGCCAGCAGCCCTGGTCGGGGTACCGGGGAGCTGTTTTTT,CASSPGRGTGELFF
TRBJ2-7,TRBV7-9,.,15,TRBD1,TGTGCCAGCAGCCCCGGACAGGGTGGGGTCTACGAGCAGTACTTC,CASSPGQGGVYEQYF
TRBJ2-3,TRBV6-5,.,14,.,TGTGCCAGCAGTTACGAGTGGGGCACAGATACGCAGTATTTT,CASSYEWGTDTQYF
TRBJ1-4,TRBV29-1,.,13,.,TGCAGCGCCCCCAGCCCAAGTATTGAAAAACTGTTTTTT,CSAPSPSIEKLFF
TRBJ2-1,TRBV29-1,.,12,.,TGCAGCGTTGATGGGCTTAATGCTGAGCAGTTCTTC,CSVDGLNAEQFF
TRBJ1-1,TRBV6-5,.,13,.,TGTGCCAGTTCCGGACCGGGTGGCACTGAAGCTTTCTTT,CASSGPGGTEAFF
TRBJ2-1,TRBV15,few,15,TRBD2,TGTGCCACCAGCAGAGTGCGGGGGTACCGGGATGAGCAGTTCTTC,CATSRVRGYRDEQFF
TRBJ2-1,TRBV6-6,.,16,.,TGTGCCAGCAGCTTATTGACTAGTGCCGAATACAATGAGCAGTTCTTC,CASSLLTSAEYNEQFF
TRBJ2-3,TRBV11-1,.,15,TRBD2,TGTGCCAGCACCACCGGGACTACCAGCACAGATACGCAGTATTTT,CASTTGTTSTDTQYF
TRBJ1-2,TRBV7-3,.,16,TRBD1,TGTGCCAGCAGCTTAGGACCGGGACAGGGGGCTGGTGGCTACACCTTC,CASSLGPGQGAGGYTF
TRBJ2-6,TRBV7-3,.,21,TRBD1,TGTGCCAGCAGCTACCTCATAATTGACAGGGATTACGTCTCTGGGGCCAACGTCCTGACTTTC,CASSYLIIDRDYVSGANVLTF
TRBJ1-1,TRBV12-5,few,12,.,TGTGCTAGTGGTTTGTCCGGGGTTGAAGCTTTCTTT,CASGLSGVEAFF
TRBJ2-1,TRBV27,.,15,TRBD2,TGTGCCAGCACCCCGGGGGCGGGGGGGCACAATGAGCAGTTCTTC,CASTPGAGGHNEQFF
TRBJ2-7,TRBV4-1,.,15,TRBD2,TGCGCCAGCAGCCAGTTTAGCGGGGGGATCTACGAGCAGTACTTC,CASSQFSGGIYEQYF
TRBJ2-3,TRBV6-6,.,13,.,TGTGCCAGCATTGTGGGTGGCACAGATACGCAGTATTTT,CASIVGGTDTQYF
TRBJ2-7,TRBV30,.,13,.,TGTGCCTGGAGTGTTTCCAGGGCCTACGAGCAGTACTTC,CAWSVSRAYEQYF
TRBJ2-1,TRBV7-9,few,11,.,TGTGCCAGCAGCTACGACGGGGAGCAGTTCTTC,CASSYDGEQFF
TRBJ2-1,TRBV10-2,.,14,.,TGCGCCAGCATTGGGGGGAGCTCCTACAATGAGCAGTTCTTC,CASIGGSSYNEQFF
TRBJ1-6,TRBV7-3,.,12,.,TGTGCCAGCAGCACAGGAAATTCACCCCTCCACTTT,CASSTGNSPLHF